Following are 5 T cell receptor beta chains from one sample sequenced in a study of cytomegalovirus exposure and HLA in healthy donors (dated by TCRdb to the late 2010s). To prepare the library, the immunoSEQ multiplex PCR assay was applied. The multiplex PCR relied on a mix of 60 forward primers for TCR Vbeta segments and 13 reverse primers for TCR Jbeta segments. The immuneACCESS repertoire file appears here via TCRdb, limited to in-frame rearrangements. These files lack a portion of the clones; in checked studies, under half of the deficit traces to unresolved V genes, and the cause of the others is not known. This sample lists tens of thousands of clones; about 79% were detected once. The top ten clones comprise about 4% of the sample. The sample was PBMCs. These receptors were obtained from a man aged 50-59 years in good health and CMV-seronegative.

This clone turned up a few times. V gene TRBV23-1 combines with J gene TRBJ1-1; a weak D match, TRBD1 (6 bases). TRBV23-1 qualifies as an ORF whose function is uncertain. This CDR3 comprises 14 residues. Trimming removed 4 bases from V and 8 bases from J, with 17 bases in between. The CDR3 loop reads CASSPNGGGLEAFF. CDR3 nucleotides: TGCGCCAGCAGTCCAAACGGGGGGGGCTTGGAAGCTTTCTTT.

This clone appeared a single time. CDR3: CAISESEQVPEAFF. For the CDR3, the DNA is TGTGCCATCAGTGAGTCGGAACAGGTACCTGAAGCTTTCTTT. The J gene is TRBJ1-1, the V gene TRBV10-3, with a weak D call TRBD1 (5 bases). Germline-derived CDR1 and CDR2 are ENHRY and SYGVKD. V lost 0 bases and J 6 bases, leaving 11 bases between the germline ends. This CDR3 spans 14 amino acids.

This sequence joins TRBV7-6 and TRBJ1-5; a possible D gene is TRBD1 (6 bases). Germline V gene data show CDR1 as SGHVS and CDR2 as FNYEAQ. V was trimmed by 1 base and J by 0 bases, leaving 13 bases between them. The CDR3 runs 17 residues. The CDR3 region has the DNA TGTGCCAGCAGCTTAGAGGGCAGGGGTTATAGCAATCAGCCCCAGCATTTT. It translates to CASSLEGRGYSNQPQHF.

This chain joins TRBV11-2 and TRBJ2-1, with TRBD2 matching 13 bases. V lost 3 bases to trimming and J lost 10 bases; unmatched junction nucleotides: 6. Germline CDR1 SGHAT, CDR2 FQNNGV. The CDR3 sequence is 15 residues long. CDR3 sequence: CASSFGLAGVGEQFF. In DNA, the CDR3 is TGTGCCAGCAGCTTCGGACTAGCGGGAGTGGGAGAGCAGTTCTTC.

The rearrangement joins TRBV19 to TRBJ1-5, with 7 bases fitting TRBD1. The V and J ends lost 5 bases and 4 bases, in that order; junction bases with no gene match: 5. Germline CDR1 is LNHDA and CDR2 is SQIVND (reference sequence). CDR3 length equals 14 residues. CDR3 nucleotide sequence: TGTGCCAGTAGTGTAACAGGGGTGAATCAGCCCCAGCATTTT. It encodes CASSVTGVNQPQHF. Using reference TRBV19 and TRBJ1-5 for the parts outside the CDR3, the full variable domain is DGGITQSPKYLFRKEGQNVTLSCEQNLNHDAMYWYRQDPGQGLRLIYYSQIVNDFQKGDIAEGYSVSREKKESFPLTVTSAQKNPTAFYLCASSVTGVNQPQHFGDGTRLSIL.